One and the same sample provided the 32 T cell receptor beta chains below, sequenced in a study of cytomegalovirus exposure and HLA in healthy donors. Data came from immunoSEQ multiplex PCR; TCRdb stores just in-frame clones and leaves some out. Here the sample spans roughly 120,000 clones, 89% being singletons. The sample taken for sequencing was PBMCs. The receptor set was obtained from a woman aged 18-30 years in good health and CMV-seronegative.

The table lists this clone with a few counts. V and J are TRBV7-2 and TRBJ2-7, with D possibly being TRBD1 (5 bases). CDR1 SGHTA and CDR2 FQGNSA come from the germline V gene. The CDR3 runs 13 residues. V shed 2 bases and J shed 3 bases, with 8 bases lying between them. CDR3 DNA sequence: TGTGCCAGCAGCTTAAGACAGTACTACGAGCAGTACTTC. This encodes CASSLRQYYEQYF.

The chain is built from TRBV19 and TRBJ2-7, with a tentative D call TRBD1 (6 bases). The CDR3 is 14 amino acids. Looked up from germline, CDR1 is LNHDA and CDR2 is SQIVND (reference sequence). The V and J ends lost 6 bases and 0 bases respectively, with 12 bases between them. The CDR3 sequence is CASSWDTYSYEQYF. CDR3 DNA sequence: TGTGCCAGTAGCTGGGACACCTACTCCTACGAGCAGTACTTC.

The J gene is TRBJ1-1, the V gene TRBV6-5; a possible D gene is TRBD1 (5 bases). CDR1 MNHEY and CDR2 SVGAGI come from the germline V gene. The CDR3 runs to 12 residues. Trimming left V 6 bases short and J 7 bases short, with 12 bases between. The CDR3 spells CASSPEGVEAFF. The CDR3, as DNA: TGTGCCAGCAGCCCCGAAGGGGTTGAAGCTTTCTTT.

The CDR3 sequence: CAWKPQFSGTGRLNTIYF. The CDR3 nucleotides are TGTGCCTGGAAGCCACAATTCTCCGGGACAGGGAGGTTAAACACCATATATTTT. V gene TRBV30 combines with J gene TRBJ1-3; the match to TRBD1 covers 9 bases. The CDR3 has 18 amino acids. The ends lost 4 bases at V and 6 bases at J; junction bases unmatched: 19. Germline lookup yields CDR1 GTSNPN and CDR2 SVGIG (reference sequence).

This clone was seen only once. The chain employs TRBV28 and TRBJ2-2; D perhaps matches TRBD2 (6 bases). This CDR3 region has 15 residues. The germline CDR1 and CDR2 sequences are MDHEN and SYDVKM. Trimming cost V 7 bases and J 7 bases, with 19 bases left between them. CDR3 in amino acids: CASTPLGTGGGELFF. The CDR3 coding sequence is TGTGCCAGCACCCCCCTTGGTACCGGGGGCGGGGAGCTGTTTTTT.

The CDR3, as DNA: TGTGCCAGCAGCGTAGCGATAGGGGTCACCTACGAGCAGTACTTC. Its protein product is CASSVAIGVTYEQYF. This chain links TRBV9 with TRBJ2-7; D may be TRBD1 (5 bases). This CDR3 is built from 15 residues. The ends were cut back, 0 bases at V and 2 bases at J, with 12 bases in the middle. CDR1 is SGDLS and CDR2 is YYNGEE in the germline V gene.

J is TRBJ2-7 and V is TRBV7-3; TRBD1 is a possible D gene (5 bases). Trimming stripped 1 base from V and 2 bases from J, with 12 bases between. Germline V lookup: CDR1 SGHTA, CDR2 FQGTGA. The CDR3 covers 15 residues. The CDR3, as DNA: TGTGCCAGCAGCTTAATGTCCCAGGGTCCCTACGAGCAGTACTTC. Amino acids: CASSLMSQGPYEQYF. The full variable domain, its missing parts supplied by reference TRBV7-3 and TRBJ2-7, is GAGVSQTPSNKVTEKGKYVELRCDPISGHTALYWYRQSLGQGPEFLIYFQGTGAADDSGLPNDRFFAVRPEGSVSTLKIQRTERGDSAVYLCASSLMSQGPYEQYFGPGTRLTVT.

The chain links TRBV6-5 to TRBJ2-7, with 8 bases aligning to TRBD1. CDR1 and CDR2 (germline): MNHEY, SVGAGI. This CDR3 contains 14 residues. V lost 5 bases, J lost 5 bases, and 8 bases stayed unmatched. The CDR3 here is CASSPRGRLNEQYF. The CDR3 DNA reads TGTGCCAGCAGTCCCAGGGGGCGCTTGAACGAGCAGTACTTC.

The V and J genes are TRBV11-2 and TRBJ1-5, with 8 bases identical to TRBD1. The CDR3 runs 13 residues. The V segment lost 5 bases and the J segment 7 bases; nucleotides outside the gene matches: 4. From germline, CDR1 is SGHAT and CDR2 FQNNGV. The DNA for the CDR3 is TGTGCCAGCAGCAAAGACAGGGGACAGCCCCAGCATTTT. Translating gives CASSKDRGQPQHF.

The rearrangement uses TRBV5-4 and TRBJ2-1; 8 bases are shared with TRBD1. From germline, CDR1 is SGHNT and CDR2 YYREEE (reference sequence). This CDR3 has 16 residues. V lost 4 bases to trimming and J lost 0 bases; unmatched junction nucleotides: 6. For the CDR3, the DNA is TGTGCCAGCAGCGGAAGGACAGGGAGCTCCTACAATGAGCAGTTCTTC. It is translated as CASSGRTGSSYNEQFF.

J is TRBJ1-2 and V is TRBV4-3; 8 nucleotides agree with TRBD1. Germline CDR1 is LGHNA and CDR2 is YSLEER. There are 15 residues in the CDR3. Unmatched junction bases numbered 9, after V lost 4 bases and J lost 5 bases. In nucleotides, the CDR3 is TGCGCCAGCAGCCCTGGGACAGGACCTTCTTATGGCTACACCTTC. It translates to CASSPGTGPSYGYTF.

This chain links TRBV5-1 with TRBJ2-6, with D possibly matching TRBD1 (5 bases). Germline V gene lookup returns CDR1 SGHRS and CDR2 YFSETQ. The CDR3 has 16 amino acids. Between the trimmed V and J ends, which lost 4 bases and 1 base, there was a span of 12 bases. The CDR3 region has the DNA TGCGCCAGCAGCCATGAACAGGCTTCTGGGGCCAACGTCCTGACTTTC. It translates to CASSHEQASGANVLTF.

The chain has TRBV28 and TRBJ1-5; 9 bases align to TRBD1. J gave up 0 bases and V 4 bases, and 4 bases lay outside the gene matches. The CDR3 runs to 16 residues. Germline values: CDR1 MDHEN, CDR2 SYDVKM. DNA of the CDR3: TGTGCCAGCAGTTCCCGACAGGGGGATAGCAATCAGCCCCAGCATTTT. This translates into CASSSRQGDSNQPQHF.

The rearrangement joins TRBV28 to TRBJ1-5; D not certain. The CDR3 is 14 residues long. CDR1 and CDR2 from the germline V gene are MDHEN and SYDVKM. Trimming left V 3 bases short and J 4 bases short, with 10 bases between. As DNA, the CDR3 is TGTGCCAGCAGTTTTCTAGGAGGTAATCAGCCCCAGCATTTT. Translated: CASSFLGGNQPQHF.

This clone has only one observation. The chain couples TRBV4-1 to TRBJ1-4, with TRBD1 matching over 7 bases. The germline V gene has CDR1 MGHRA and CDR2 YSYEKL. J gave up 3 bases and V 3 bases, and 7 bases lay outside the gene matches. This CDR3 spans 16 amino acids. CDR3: CASSHPAGTANEKLFF. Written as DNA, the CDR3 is TGCGCCAGCAGCCATCCGGCCGGGACAGCTAATGAAAAACTGTTTTTT.

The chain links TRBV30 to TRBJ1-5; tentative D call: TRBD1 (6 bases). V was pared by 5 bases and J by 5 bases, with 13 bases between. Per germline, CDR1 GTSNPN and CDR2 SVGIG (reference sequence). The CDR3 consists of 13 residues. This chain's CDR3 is CAWAGTQDQPQHF. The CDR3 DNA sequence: TGTGCCTGGGCCGGGACACAGGATCAGCCCCAGCATTTT. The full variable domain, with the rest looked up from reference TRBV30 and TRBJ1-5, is SQTIHQWPATLVQPVGSPLSLECTVEGTSNPNLYWYRQAAGRGLQLLFYSVGIGQISSEVPQNLSASRPQDRQFILSSKKLLLSDSGFYLCAWAGTQDQPQHFGDGTRLSIL.

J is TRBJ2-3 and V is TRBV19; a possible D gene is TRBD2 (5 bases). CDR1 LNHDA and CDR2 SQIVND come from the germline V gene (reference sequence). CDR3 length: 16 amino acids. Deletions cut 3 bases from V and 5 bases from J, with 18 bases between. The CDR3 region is CASSMRVSGRLDTQYF. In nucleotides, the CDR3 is TGTGCCAGTAGTATGAGGGTAAGCGGCCGGTTAGATACGCAGTATTTT.

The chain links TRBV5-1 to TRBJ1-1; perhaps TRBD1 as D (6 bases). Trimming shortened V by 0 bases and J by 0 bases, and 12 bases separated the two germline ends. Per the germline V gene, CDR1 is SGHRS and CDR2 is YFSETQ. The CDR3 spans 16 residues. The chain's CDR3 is CASSLARGGLNTEAFF. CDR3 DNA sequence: TGCGCCAGCAGCTTGGCCCGAGGGGGACTGAACACTGAAGCTTTCTTT.

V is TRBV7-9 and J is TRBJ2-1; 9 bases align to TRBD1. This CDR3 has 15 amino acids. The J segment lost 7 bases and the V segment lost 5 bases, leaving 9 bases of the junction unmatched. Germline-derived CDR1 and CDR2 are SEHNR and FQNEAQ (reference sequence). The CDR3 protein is CASSPVGQGINEQFF. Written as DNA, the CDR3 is TGTGCCAGCAGCCCCGTAGGACAGGGGATAAATGAGCAGTTCTTC.

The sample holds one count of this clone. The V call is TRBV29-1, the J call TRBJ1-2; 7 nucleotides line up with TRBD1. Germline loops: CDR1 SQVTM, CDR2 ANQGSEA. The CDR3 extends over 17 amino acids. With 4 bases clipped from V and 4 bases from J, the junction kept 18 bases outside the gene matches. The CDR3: CSVGAHGGTAYTYGYTF. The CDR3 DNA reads TGCAGCGTTGGGGCTCACGGAGGGACAGCTTATACCTATGGCTACACCTTC.

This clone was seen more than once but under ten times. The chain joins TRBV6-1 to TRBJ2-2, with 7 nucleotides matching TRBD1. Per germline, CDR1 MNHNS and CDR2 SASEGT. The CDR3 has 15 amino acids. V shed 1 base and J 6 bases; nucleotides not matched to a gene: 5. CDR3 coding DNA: TGTGCCAGCAGTGAAGGACAGGGTGACCCCGGGGAGCTGTTTTTT. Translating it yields CASSEGQGDPGELFF.

Here the CDR3 reads CASSLVPISGIETGELFF. CDR3 nucleotides: TGTGCCAGCAGCTTGGTACCCATTAGCGGGATAGAAACCGGGGAGCTGTTTTTT. The chain couples TRBV5-6 to TRBJ2-2; TRBD2 matches at 8 bases. From germline, CDR1 is SGHDT and CDR2 YYEEEE. CDR3 length: 18 amino acids. Losses at the gene ends were 0 bases for V and 5 bases for J; bases not matched to a gene: 12.

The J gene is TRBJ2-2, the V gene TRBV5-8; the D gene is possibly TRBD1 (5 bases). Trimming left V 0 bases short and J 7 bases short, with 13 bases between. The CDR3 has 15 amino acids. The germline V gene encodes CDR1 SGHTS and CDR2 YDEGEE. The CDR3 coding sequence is TGTGCCAGCAGCTTGGCCTCGAAGGGGAACGGGGAGCTGTTTTTT. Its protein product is CASSLASKGNGELFF.

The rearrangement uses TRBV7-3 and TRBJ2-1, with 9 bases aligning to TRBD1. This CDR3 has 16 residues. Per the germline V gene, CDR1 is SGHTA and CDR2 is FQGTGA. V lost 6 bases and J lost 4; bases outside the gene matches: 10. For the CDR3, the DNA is TGTGCCAGCAGTCCTGACCGGGACAGGGCGTACAATGAGCAGTTCTTC. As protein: CASSPDRDRAYNEQFF. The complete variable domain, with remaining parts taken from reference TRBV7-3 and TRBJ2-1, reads GAGVSQTPSNKVTEKGKYVELRCDPISGHTALYWYRQSLGQGPEFLIYFQGTGAADDSGLPNDRFFAVRPEGSVSTLKIQRTERGDSAVYLCASSPDRDRAYNEQFFGPGTRLTVL.

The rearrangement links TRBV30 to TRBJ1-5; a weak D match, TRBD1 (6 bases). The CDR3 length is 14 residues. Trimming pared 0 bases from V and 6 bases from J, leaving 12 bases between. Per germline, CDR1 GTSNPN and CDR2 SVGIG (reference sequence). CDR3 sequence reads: CAWSVWGHGQPQHF. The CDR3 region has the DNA TGTGCCTGGAGTGTATGGGGGCACGGTCAGCCCCAGCATTTT.

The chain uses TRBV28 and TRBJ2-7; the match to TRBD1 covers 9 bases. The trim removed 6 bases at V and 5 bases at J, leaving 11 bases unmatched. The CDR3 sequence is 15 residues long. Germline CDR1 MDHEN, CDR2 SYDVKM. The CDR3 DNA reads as TGTGCCAGCAGGGGAGGTGGGACAGGGATCAACGAGCAGTACTTC. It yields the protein CASRGGGTGINEQYF.

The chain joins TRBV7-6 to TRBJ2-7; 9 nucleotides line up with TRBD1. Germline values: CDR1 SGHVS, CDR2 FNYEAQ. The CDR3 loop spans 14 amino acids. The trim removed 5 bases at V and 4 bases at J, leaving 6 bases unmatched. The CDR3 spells CASSPQQGAYEQYF. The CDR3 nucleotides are TGTGCCAGCAGCCCCCAACAGGGGGCATACGAGCAGTACTTC.

In DNA, the CDR3 is TGTGCCAGCAGCGCCGGACTAGCGGGGGGGCACTACAATGAGCAGTTCTTC. It is translated as CASSAGLAGGHYNEQFF. The chain recombines TRBV9 with TRBJ2-1, with TRBD2 matching over 15 bases. From germline, CDR1 is SGDLS and CDR2 YYNGEE. The J segment lost 3 bases and the V segment lost 3 bases, leaving 4 bases of the junction unmatched. The CDR3 has 17 amino acids.

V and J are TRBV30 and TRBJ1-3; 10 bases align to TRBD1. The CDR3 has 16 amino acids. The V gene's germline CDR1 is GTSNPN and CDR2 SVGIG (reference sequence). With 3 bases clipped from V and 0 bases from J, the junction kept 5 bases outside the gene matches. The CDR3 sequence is CAWRETGGTSGNTIYF. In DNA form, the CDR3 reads TGTGCCTGGAGGGAGACAGGGGGCACCTCTGGAAACACCATATATTTT.

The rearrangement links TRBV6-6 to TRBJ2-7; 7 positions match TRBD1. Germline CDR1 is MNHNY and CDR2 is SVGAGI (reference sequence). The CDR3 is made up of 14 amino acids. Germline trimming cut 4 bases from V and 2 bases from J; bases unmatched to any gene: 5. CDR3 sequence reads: CASSLGQHTYEQYF. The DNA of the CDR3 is TGTGCCAGCAGTTTGGGACAGCACACCTACGAGCAGTACTTC.

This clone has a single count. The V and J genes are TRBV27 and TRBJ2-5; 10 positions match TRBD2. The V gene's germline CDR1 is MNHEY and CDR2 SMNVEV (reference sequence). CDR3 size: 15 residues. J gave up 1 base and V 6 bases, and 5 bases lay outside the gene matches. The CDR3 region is CASRKAGGPQETQYF. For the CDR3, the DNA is TGTGCCAGCAGGAAAGCGGGAGGGCCCCAAGAGACCCAGTACTTC.

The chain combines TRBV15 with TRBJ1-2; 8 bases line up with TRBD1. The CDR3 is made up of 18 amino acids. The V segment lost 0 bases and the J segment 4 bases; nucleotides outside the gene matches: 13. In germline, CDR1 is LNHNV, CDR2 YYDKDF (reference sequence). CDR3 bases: TGTGCCACCAGCAGAGATATGTTAGGTGGACAGGGTATCTATGGCTACACCTTC. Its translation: CATSRDMLGGQGIYGYTF.